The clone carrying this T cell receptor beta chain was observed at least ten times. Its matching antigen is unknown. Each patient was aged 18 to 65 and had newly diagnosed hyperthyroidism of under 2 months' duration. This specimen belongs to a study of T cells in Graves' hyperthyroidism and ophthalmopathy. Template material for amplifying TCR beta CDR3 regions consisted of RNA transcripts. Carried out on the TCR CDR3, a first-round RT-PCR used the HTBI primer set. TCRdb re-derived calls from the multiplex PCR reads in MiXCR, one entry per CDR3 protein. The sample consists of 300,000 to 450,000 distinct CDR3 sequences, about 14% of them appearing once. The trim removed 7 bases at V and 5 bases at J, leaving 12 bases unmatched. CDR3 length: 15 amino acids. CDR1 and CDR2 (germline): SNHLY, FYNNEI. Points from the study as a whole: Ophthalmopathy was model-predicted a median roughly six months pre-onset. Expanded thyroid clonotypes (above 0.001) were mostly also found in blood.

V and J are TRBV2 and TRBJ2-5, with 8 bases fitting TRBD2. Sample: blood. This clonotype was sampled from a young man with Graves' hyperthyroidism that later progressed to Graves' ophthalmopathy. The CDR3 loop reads CASTRGGSRTETQYF. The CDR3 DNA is TGTGCCAGCACCCGCGGGGGGTCCCGGACTGAGACCCAGTACTTC.